The clone carrying this TCR beta chain turned up a few times. The antigen remains unidentified. With 4 bases removed from V and 6 bases from J, the gap between germline ends came to 11 bases. Germline V lookup: CDR1 SEHNR, CDR2 FQNEAQ (reference sequence). The length of the CDR3 is 13 residues. This entry belongs to a study of T cells after yellow fever vaccination. TCRdb itself ran the 5' RACE reads through MiXCR, one entry per CDR3 protein. The table lists about 74,000 distinct CDR3 sequences, roughly 6.9% of them singletons, with 30% to 40% in the top ten. Findings and limits, study-wide: Boosting was followed by the reappearance of most primary-vaccination clones (under 97% CD4, about 90% CD8). Though weaker, the secondary response peaked faster, on day 5 versus 15.

The rearrangement joins TRBV7-9 to TRBJ2-3; D not resolved. Sequenced material: CD8+ T cells sorted from PBMCs, taken around 5 days after the first yellow fever vaccination. The TCR sequence derives from a man between 18 and 35 years old who received the YFV17D yellow fever vaccine. The CDR3 spells CASSSSGMDTQYF. As DNA, the CDR3 is TGTGCCAGCAGCTCATCGGGTATGGATACGCAGTATTTT.